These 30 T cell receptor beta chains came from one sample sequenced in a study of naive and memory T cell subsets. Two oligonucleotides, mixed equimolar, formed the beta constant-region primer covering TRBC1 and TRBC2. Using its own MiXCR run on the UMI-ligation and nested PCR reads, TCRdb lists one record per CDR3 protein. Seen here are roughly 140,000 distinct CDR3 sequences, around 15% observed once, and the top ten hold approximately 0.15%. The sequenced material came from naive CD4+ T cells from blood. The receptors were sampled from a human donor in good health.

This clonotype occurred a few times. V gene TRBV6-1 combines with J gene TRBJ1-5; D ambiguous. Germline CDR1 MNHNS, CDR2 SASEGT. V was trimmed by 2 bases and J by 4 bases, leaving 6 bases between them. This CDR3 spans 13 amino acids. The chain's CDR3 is CASSETPNQPQHF. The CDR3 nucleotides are TGTGCCAGCAGTGAAACCCCGAATCAGCCCCAGCATTTT.

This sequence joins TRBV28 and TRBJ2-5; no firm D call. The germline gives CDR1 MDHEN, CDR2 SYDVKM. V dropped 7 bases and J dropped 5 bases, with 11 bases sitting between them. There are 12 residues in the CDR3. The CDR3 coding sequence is TGTGCCAGCACCGCAGGCTACGAGACCCAGTACTTC. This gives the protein CASTAGYETQYF.

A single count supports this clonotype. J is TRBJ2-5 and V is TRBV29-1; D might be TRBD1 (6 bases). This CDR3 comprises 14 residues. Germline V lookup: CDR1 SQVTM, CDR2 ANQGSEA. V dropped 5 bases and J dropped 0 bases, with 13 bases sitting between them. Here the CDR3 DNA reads TGCAGCGTTTGGGACATGGGGTACCAAGAGACCCAGTACTTC. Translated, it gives CSVWDMGYQETQYF.

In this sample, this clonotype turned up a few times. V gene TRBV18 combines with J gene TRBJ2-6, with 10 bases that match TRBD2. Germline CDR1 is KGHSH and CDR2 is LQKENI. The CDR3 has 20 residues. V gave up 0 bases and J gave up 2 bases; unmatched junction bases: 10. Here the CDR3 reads CASSPPKRLAGDTGANVLTF. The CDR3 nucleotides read TGTGCCAGCTCACCACCGAAGCGGCTAGCGGGAGATACTGGGGCCAACGTCCTGACTTTC.

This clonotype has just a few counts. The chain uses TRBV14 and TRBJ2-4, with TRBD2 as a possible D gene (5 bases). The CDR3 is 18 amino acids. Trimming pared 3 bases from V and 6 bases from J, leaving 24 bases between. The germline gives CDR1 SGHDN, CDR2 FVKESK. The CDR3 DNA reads TGTGCCAGCAGCCATCGTGCGGGCGGGTCAAACTACCGAAACATTCAGTACTTC. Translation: CASSHRAGGSNYRNIQYF.

In nucleotides, the CDR3 is TGTGCCAGCAGGACGGGACTTTCAGCCTACGAGCAGTACTTC. Amino acids: CASRTGLSAYEQYF. The V call is TRBV2, the J call TRBJ2-7; the D gene is possibly TRBD2 (6 bases). This CDR3 spans 14 amino acids. V lost 6 bases to trimming and J lost 2 bases, with 14 bases between them. CDR1 is SNHLY and CDR2 is FYNNEI in the germline V gene.

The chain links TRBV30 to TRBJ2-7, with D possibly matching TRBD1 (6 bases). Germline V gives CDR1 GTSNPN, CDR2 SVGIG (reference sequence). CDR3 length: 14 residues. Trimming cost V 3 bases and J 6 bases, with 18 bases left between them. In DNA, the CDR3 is TGTGCCTGGAGACATCAGGACAGACTGCTCGAGCAGTACTTC. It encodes CAWRHQDRLLEQYF.

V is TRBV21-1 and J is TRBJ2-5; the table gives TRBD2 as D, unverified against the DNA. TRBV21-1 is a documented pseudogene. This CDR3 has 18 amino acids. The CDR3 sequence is CASSTLEASGRSQETQYF. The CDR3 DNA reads TGTGCCAGCAGCACACTCGAGGCTAGCGGGAGGAGCCAAGAGACCCAGTACTTC.

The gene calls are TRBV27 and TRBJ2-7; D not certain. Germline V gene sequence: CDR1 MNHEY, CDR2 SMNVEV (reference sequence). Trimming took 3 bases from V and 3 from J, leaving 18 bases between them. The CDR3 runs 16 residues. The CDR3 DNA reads TGTGCCAGCAGTTTTGATAGGGTATCAGTTTTCTACGAGCAGTACTTC. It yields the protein CASSFDRVSVFYEQYF.

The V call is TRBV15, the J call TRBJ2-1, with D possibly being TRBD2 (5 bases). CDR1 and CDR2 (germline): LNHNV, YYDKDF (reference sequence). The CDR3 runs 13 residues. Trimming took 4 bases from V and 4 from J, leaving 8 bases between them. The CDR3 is CATSIGLYNEQFF. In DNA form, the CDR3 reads TGTGCCACCAGCATAGGACTTTACAATGAGCAGTTCTTC.

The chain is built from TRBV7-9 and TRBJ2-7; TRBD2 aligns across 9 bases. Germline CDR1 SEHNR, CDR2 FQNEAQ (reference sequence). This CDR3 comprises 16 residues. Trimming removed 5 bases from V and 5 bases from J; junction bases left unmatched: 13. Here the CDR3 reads CASSAIIAGENHEQYF. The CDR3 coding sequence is TGTGCCAGCAGCGCCATCATAGCGGGAGAAAACCACGAGCAGTACTTC.

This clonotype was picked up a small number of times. The CDR3 nucleotides read TGCATCGGACTTCTGGGAGATACGCAGTATTTT. Translating it yields CIGLLGDTQYF. V and J are TRBV29-1 and TRBJ2-3, with a possible D match to TRBD2 (5 bases). The CDR3 length is 11 residues. CDR1 is SQVTM and CDR2 is ANQGSEA in the germline V gene.

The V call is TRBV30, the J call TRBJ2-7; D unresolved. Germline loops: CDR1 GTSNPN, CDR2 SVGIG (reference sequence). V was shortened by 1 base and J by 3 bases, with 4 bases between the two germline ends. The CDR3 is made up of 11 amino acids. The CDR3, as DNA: TGTGCCTGGAGTGCCCGCTACGAGCAGTACTTC. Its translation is CAWSARYEQYF. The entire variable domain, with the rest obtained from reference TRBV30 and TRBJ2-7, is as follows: SQTIHQWPATLVQPVGSPLSLECTVEGTSNPNLYWYRQAAGRGLQLLFYSVGIGQISSEVPQNLSASRPQDRQFILSSKKLLLSDSGFYLCAWSARYEQYFGPGTRLTVT.

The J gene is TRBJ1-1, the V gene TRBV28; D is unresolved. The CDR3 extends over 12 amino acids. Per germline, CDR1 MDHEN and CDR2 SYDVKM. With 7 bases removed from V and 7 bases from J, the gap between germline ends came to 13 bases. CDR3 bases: TGTGCCAGCATCACAATTGGAGTTGAAGCTTTCTTT. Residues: CASITIGVEAFF.

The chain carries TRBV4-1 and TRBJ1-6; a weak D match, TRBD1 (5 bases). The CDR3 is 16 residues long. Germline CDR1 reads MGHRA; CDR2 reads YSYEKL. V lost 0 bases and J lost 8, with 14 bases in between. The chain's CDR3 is CASSQEGAGRDSPLHF. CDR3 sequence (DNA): TGCGCCAGCAGCCAAGAAGGAGCAGGGAGGGATTCACCCCTCCACTTT.

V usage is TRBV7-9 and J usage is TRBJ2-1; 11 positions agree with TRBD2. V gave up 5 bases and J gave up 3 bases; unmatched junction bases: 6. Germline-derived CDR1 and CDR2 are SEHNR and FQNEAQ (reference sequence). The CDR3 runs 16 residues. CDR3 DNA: TGTGCCAGCAGCCCTGGGACTAGCGGATTCTACAATGAGCAGTTCTTC. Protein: CASSPGTSGFYNEQFF.

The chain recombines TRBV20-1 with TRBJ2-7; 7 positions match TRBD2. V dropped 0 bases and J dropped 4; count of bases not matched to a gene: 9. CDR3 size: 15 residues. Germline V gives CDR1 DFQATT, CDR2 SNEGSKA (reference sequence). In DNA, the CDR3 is TGCAGTGCTAGAGATCGGGCGGGAGAGCGGTACGAGCAGTACTTC. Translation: CSARDRAGERYEQYF.

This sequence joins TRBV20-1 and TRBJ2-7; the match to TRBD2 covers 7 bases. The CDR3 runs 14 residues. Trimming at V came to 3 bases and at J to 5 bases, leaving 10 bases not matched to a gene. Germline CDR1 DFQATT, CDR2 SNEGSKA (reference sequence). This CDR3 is CSARVPGAGDEQYF. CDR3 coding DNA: TGCAGTGCTAGGGTCCCCGGGGCGGGGGACGAGCAGTACTTC.

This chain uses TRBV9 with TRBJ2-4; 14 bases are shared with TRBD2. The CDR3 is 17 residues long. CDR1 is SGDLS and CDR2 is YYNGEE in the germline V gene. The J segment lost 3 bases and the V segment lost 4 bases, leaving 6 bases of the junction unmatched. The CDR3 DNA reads TGTGCCAGCAGCTCGGGACTAGCGGGAGTCGGCAAAAACATTCAGTACTTC. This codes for CASSSGLAGVGKNIQYF.

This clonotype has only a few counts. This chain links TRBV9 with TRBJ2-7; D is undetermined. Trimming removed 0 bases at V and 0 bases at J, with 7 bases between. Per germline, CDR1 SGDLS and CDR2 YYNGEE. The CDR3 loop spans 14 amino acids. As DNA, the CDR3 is TGTGCCAGCAGCGTAGAGGTCAACTCCTACGAGCAGTACTTC. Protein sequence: CASSVEVNSYEQYF.

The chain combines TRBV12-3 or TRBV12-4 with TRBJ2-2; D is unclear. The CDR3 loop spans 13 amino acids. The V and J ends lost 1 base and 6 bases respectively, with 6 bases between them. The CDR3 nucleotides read TGTGCCAGCAGTTTAGAGTGGTCCGGGGAGCTGTTTTTT. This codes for CASSLEWSGELFF.

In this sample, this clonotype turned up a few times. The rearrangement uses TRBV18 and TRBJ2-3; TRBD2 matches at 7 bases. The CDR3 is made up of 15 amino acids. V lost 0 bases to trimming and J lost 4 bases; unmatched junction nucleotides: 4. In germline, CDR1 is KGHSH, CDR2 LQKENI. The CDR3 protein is CASSPPFRGADTQYF. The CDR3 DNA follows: TGTGCCAGCTCACCACCTTTCCGGGGGGCAGATACGCAGTATTTT.

The CDR3 region has the DNA TGCAGCGTTGAGGTCTTTAGCGGGAGTAATGAGCAGTTCTTC. Translation: CSVEVFSGSNEQFF. The V and J genes are TRBV29-1 and TRBJ2-1; TRBD2 matches at 9 bases. V shed 3 bases, J shed 7 bases, and the junction held 7 bases outside the gene matches. CDR1 and CDR2 (germline): SQVTM, ANQGSEA. The CDR3 runs 14 residues.

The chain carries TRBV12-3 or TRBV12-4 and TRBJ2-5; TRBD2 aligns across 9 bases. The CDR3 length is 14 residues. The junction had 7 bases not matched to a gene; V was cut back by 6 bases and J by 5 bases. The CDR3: CASRSGTSYETQYF. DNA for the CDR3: TGTGCCAGCAGGTCCGGGACTAGCTATGAGACCCAGTACTTC.

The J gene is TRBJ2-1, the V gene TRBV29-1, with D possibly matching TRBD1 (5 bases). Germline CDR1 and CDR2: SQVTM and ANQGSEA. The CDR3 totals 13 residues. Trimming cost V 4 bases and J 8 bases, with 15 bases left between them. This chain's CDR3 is CSVGRVWLDEQFF. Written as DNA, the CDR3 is TGCAGCGTTGGCAGGGTTTGGTTGGATGAGCAGTTCTTC.

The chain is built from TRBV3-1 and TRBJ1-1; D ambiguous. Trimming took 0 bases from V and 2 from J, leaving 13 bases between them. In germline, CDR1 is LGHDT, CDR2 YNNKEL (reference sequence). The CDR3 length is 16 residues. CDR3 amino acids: CASSQDAIRSNTEAFF. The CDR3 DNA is TGTGCCAGCAGCCAAGATGCAATCCGGTCTAACACTGAAGCTTTCTTT.

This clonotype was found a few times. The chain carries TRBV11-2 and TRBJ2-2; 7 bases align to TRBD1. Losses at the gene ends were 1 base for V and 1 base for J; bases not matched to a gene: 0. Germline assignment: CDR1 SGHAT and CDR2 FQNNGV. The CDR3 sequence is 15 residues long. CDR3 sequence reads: CASSLGQGNTGELFF. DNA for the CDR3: TGTGCCAGCAGCTTAGGACAGGGGAACACCGGGGAGCTGTTTTTT.

CDR3 in DNA: TGTGCCAGCAGCCCATTATATGGGACGGATTCACCCCTCCACTTT. Translating it yields CASSPLYGTDSPLHF. This sequence joins TRBV7-8 and TRBJ1-6; D is possibly TRBD1 (5 bases). Trimming stripped 5 bases from V and 8 bases from J, with 16 bases between. This CDR3 spans 15 amino acids. Germline V gene lookup returns CDR1 SGHVS and CDR2 FQNEAQ.

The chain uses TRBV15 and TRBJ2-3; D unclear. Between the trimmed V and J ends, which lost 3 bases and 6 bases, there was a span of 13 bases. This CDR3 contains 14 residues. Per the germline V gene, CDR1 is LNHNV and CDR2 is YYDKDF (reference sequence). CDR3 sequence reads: CATSRARSSDTQYF. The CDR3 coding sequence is TGTGCCACCAGCAGGGCCCGGTCGTCGGATACGCAGTATTTT.

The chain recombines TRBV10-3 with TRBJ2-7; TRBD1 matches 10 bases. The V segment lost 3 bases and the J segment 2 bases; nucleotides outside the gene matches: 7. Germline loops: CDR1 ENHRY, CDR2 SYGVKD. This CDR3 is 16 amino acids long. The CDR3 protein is CAISDDRGRGTYEQYF. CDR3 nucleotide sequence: TGTGCCATCAGTGACGACAGGGGGCGAGGCACCTACGAGCAGTACTTC.